Shown below are 5 T cell receptor beta chains from a single sample sequenced in a study of radiation and T cells in renal cell carcinoma. Sequenced by immunoSEQ multiplex PCR; TCRdb stores in-frame clones only, minus some. Seen here are approximately 170,000 clones, about nine tenths observed once, and the top ten hold 11%. Documented time point: blood 4 weeks post-SBRT, at nephrectomy. The treatment: 15 Gy SBRT to primary tumor, nephrectomy 4 weeks later. The sequences come from blood, collected from a patient whose treatment included radiotherapy and nephrectomy. The receptor set was obtained from a woman in her fifties or sixties with renal cell carcinoma.

This clone has just one count. V usage is TRBV7-2 and J usage is TRBJ1-4; possible D gene TRBD1, 6 bases. V was shortened by 1 base and J by 8 bases, with 14 bases between the two germline ends. CDR1 is SGHTA and CDR2 is FQGNSA in the germline V gene. This CDR3 is 15 amino acids long. The CDR3 DNA reads TGTGCCAGCAGCTTAGATGCGAATAGGGGGGAAAAACTGTTTTTT. This translates into CASSLDANRGEKLFF. Filled out from reference TRBV7-2 and TRBJ1-4, the complete variable domain reads GAGVSQSPSNKVTEKGKDVELRCDPISGHTALYWYRQSLGQGLEFLIYFQGNSAPDKSGLPSDRFSAERTGGSVSTLTIQRTQQEDSAVYLCASSLDANRGEKLFFGSGTQLSVL.

The chain couples TRBV10-3 to TRBJ1-1; TRBD1 aligns across 10 bases. The germline CDR1 and CDR2 sequences are ENHRY and SYGVKD. This CDR3 is built from 16 residues. V was pared by 6 bases and J by 5 bases, with 12 bases of the junction left unmatched. CDR3 bases: TGTGCCATCAGAATAAGACAGGGGGCGGCAGGGACTGAAGCTTTCTTT. This sequence encodes CAIRIRQGAAGTEAFF.

Here the CDR3 reads CASIRREGTEAFF. For the CDR3, the DNA is TGTGCCAGTATACGACGGGAGGGCACTGAAGCTTTCTTT. V usage is TRBV19 and J usage is TRBJ1-1; D gene unclear. V was pared by 7 bases and J by 4 bases, with 13 bases between. The CDR3 loop spans 13 amino acids. Looked up from germline, CDR1 is LNHDA and CDR2 is SQIVND (reference sequence).

The chain has TRBV5-1 and TRBJ2-5; 8 bases agree with TRBD2. Per the germline V gene, CDR1 is SGHRS and CDR2 is YFSETQ. The CDR3 consists of 15 residues. J lost 5 bases, V lost 4 bases, and 10 bases had no gene match. Here the CDR3 reads CASSGSGGRRETQYF. DNA of the CDR3: TGCGCCAGCAGCGGATCGGGGGGGCGCCGGGAGACCCAGTACTTC.

This sequence joins TRBV29-1 and TRBJ2-7, with D possibly matching TRBD1 (5 bases). V was cut by 0 bases and J by 0 bases, with 12 bases left in between. Germline V gene sequence: CDR1 SQVTM, CDR2 ANQGSEA. This CDR3 is 15 amino acids long. The CDR3 DNA is TGCAGCGTTGAAGATCCAGGGCCGAGCTCCTACGAGCAGTACTTC. This codes for CSVEDPGPSSYEQYF.